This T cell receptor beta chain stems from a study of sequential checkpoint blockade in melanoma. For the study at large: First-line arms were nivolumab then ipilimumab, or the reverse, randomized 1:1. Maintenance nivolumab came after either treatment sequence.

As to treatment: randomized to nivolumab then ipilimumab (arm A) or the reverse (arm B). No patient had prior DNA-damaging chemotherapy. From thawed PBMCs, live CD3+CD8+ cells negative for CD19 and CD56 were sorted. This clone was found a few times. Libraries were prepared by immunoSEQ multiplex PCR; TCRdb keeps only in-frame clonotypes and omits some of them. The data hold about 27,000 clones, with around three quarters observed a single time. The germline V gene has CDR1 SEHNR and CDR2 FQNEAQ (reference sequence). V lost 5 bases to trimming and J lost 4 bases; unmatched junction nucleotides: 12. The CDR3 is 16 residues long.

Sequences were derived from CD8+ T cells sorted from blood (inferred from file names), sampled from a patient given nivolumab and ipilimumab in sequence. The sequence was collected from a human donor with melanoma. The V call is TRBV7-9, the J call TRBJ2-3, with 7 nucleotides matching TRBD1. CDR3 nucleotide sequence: TGTGCCAGCAGCGGGGTCGGGACAGTCCTCGCAGATACGCAGTATTTT. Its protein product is CASSGVGTVLADTQYF.